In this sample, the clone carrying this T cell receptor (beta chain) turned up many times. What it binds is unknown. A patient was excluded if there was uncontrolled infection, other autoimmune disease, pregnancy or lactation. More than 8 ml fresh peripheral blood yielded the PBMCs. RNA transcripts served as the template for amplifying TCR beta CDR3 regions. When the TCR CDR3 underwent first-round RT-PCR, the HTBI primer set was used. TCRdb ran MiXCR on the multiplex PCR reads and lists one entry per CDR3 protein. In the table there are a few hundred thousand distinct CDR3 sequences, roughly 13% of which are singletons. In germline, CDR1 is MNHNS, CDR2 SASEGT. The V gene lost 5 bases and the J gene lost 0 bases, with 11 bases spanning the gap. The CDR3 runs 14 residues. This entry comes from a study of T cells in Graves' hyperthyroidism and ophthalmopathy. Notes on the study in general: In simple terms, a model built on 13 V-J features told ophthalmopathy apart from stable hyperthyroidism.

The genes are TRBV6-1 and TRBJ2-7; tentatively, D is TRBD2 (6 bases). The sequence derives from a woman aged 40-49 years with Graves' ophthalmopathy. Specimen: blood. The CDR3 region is CASSYGGISYEQYF. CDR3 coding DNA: TGTGCCAGCAGTTACGGCGGGATCTCCTACGAGCAGTACTTC.